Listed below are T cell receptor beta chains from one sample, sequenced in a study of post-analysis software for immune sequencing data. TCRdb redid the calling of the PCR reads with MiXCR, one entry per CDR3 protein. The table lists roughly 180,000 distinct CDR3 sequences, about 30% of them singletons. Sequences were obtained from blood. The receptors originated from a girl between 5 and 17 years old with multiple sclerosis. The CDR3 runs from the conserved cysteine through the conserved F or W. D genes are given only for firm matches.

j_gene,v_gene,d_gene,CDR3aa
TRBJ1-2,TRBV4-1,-,CASSQEVSVYNYGYTF
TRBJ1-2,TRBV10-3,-,CAISPFYGYTF
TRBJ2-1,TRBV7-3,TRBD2,CASSLTGRRLAGEYNEQFF
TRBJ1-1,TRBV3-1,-,CASSQGAGTEAFF
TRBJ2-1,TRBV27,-,CASSLSAGVMDEQFF
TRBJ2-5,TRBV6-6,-,CASSGQQETQYF
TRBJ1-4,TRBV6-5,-,CASSYRGGPNEKLFF
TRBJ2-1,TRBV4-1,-,CATEGPKNEQFF
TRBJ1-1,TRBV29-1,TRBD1,CSGVPGQGTEAFF
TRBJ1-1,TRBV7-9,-,CASSPSGGMNTEAFF
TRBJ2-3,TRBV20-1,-,CSAQGPVTDTQYF
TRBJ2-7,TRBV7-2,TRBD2,CASSLTASGWGEQYF
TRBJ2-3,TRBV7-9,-,CASSVAWGEGTDTQYF
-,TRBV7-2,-,CASSFTDYEQYF
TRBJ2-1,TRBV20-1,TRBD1,CSARAPGQLGNEQFF
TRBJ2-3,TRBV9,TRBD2,CASSVDVAGESDTRYF
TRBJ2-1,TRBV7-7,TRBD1,CASSLSGTGALGEQFF
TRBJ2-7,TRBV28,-,CASSLAGGAESSYEQYF
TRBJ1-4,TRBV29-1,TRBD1,CSVGTGVTNEKLFF
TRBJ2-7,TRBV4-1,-,CASSQGNSLYEQYF
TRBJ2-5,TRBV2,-,CASSEWGVETQYF